This T cell receptor beta chain was recorded in a study of cytomegalovirus exposure and HLA in healthy donors. Only a few counts were recorded for this clone. PCR involved 60 Vbeta and 13 Jbeta primers. The repertoire was sequenced with immunoSEQ multiplex PCR; TCRdb's copy has only in-frame clones and lacks some. The sample yields some 250,000 clones, 70% to 90% seen once. Germline CDR1 is MDHEN and CDR2 is SYDVKM. V gave up 8 bases and J gave up 6 bases, with 14 bases separating them. The CDR3 contains 13 residues. Material for sequencing was PBMCs. The chain employs TRBV28 and TRBJ1-5; tentatively, D is TRBD1 (5 bases). The source of this sequence is an older woman in good health and CMV-seropositive. Here the CDR3 reads CASHGGSGQPQHF. The CDR3 DNA sequence: TGTGCCAGCCACGGGGGGTCGGGTCAGCCCCAGCATTTT.